This record looks at one T cell receptor beta chain sequence and its context. Its antigen is as yet unknown. Clones were read by immunoSEQ multiplex PCR, and TCRdb kept only the in-frame ones, dropping some. The table has roughly 34,000 clones, 76% seen once. The sample is drawn from a study of PD-1 blockade in classical Hodgkin lymphoma. The CDR3 contains 13 residues. Germline V gives CDR1 SGHTA, CDR2 FQGNSA. The germline V and J ends were trimmed by 2 bases and 4 bases, with 8 bases remaining between them. Study conclusions and caveats: Baseline diversity resembling that of newly diagnosed patients was seen in complete responders. Before treatment, TCR diversity in newly diagnosed patients was reportedly lower than in healthy donors. Patients starting nivolumab less than 1 year after ASCT had lower diversity and were excluded from later analyses. Repertoire differences have undefined causes, possibly disease activity or prior therapy.

Brentuximab vedotin exposure varied, and every patient relapsed after autologous stem cell transplantation. The sequencing here drew on peripheral blood mononuclear cells (PBMCs), taken before the second cycle of nivolumab. This TCR was recovered from a human donor with classical Hodgkin lymphoma. The rearrangement links TRBV7-2 to TRBJ1-2, with no clear D. CDR3 residues: CASSLSEGYGYTF. The DNA for the CDR3 is TGTGCCAGCAGCTTATCCGAGGGCTATGGCTACACCTTC.